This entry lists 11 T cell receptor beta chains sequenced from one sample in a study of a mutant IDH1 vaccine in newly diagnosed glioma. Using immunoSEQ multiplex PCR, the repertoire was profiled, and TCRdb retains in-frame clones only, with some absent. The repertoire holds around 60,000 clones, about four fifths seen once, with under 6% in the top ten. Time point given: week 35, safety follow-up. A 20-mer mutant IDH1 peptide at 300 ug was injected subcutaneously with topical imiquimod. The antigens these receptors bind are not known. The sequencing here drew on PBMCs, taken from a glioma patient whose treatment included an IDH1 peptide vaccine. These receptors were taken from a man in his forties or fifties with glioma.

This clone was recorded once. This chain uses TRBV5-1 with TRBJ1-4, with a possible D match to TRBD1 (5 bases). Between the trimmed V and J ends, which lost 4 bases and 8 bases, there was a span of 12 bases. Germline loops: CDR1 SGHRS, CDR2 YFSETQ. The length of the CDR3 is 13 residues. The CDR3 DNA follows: TGCGCCAGCAGCCTGGGGGTAGAGGAAAAACTGTTTTTT. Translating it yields CASSLGVEEKLFF.

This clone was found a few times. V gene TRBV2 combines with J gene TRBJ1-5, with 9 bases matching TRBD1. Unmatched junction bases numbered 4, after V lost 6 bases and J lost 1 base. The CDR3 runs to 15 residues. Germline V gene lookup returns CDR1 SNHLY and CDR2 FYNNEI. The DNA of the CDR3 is TGTGCCAGCAGAGGAACAGGGGGCAGCAATCAGCCCCAGCATTTT. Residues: CASRGTGGSNQPQHF.

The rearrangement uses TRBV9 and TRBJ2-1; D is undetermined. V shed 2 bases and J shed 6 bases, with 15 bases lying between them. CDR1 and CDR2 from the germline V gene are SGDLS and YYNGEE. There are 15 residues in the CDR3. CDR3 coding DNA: TGTGCCAGCAGCGTCCGGCAGCACGATTCCAATGAGCAGTTCTTC. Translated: CASSVRQHDSNEQFF.

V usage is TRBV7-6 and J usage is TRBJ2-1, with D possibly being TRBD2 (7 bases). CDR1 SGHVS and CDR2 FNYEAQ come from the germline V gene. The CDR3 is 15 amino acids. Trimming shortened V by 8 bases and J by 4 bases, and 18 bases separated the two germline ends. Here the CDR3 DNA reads TGTGCCAGCCGCGACTCGGGGGGCCTTTACAATGAGCAGTTCTTC. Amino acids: CASRDSGGLYNEQFF. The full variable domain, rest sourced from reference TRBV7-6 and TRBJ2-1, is GAGVSQSPRYKVTKRGQDVALRCDPISGHVSLYWYRQALGQGPEFLTYFNYEAQQDKSGLPNDRFSAERPEGSISTLTIQRTEQRDSAMYRCASRDSGGLYNEQFFGPGTRLTVL.

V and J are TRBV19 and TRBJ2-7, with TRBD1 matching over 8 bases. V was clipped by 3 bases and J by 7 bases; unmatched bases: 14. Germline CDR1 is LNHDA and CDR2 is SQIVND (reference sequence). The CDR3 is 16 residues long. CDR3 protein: CASSMEPGQGSSEQYF. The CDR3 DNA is TGTGCCAGTAGTATGGAACCTGGACAGGGCTCCTCGGAGCAGTACTTC.

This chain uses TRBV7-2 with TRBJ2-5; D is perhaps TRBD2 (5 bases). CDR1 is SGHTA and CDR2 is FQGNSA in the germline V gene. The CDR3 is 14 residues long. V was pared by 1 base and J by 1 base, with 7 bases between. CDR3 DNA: TGTGCCAGCAGCTTAGTAAGCGGCCAAGAGACCCAGTACTTC. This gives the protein CASSLVSGQETQYF.

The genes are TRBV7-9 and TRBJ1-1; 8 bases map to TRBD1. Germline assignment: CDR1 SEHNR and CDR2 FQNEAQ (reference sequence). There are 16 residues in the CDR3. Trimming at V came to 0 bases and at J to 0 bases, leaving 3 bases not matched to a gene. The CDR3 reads CASSLAPGGLNTEAFF. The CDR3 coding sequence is TGTGCCAGCAGCTTAGCGCCAGGGGGCTTGAACACTGAAGCTTTCTTT.

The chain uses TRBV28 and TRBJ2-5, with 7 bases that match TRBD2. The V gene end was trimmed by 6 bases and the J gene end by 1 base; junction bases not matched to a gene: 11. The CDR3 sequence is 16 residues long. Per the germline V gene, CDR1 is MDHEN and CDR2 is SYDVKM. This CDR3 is CASSPGRAPSQETQYF. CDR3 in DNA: TGTGCCAGCAGCCCGGGGAGGGCCCCCTCCCAAGAGACCCAGTACTTC.

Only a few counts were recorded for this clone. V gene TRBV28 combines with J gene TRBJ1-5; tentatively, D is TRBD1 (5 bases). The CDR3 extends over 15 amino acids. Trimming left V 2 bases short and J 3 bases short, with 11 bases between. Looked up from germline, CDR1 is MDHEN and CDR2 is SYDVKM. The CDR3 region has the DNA TGTGCCAGCAGTTTAGGTGGCAGGGACAATCAGCCCCAGCATTTT. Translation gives CASSLGGRDNQPQHF.

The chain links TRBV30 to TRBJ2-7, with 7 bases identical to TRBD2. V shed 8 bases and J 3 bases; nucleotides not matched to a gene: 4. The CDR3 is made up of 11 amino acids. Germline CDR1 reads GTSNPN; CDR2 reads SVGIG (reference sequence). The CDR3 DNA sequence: TGTGCCCGGGGGGAAAGCTACGAGCAGTACTTC. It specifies CARGESYEQYF.

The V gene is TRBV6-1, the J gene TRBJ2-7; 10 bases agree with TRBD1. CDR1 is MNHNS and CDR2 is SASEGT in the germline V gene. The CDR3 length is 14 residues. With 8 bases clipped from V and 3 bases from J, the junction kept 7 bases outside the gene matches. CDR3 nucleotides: TGTGCCAGCGATATGGGACAGGGGAGCTACGAGCAGTACTTC. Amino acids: CASDMGQGSYEQYF.